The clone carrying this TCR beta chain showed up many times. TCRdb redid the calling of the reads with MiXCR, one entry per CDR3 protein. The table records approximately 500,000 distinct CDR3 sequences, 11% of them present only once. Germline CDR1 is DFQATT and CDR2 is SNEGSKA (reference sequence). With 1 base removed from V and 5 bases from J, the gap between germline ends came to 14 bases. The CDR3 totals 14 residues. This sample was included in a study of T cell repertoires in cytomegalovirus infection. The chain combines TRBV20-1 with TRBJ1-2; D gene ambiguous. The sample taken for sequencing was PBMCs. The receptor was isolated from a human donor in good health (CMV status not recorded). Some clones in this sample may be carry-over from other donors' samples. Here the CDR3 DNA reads TGCAGTGCTAGAGGCGGTCCCGAGTTTTATGGCTACACCTTC. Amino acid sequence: CSARGGPEFYGYTF.